A selection of T cell receptor beta chains follows, all from one sample in a study of T cell changes during pregnancy in multiple sclerosis. Libraries were prepared by immunoSEQ multiplex PCR; TCRdb keeps only in-frame clonotypes and omits some of them. The sample yields some 40,000 clones, about 91% seen once. The sample here was CD4+ T cells from peripheral blood mononuclear cells, taken in the third trimester of pregnancy. The receptors shown here come from a female donor with multiple sclerosis, enrolled in a pregnancy study. Both conserved end residues are part of each CDR3. Fields, in order: CDR3 protein, CDR3 DNA, clone size, V gene, J gene, D gene. A D gene is named only where the DNA matches it firmly. Size tells how often a clone was seen (once, few, many) or the class of an expanded clone, and some rows leave it out.

CASSQGLDTDTQYF,TGCGCCAGCAGCCAAGGACTAGACACAGATACGCAGTATTTT,NA,TRBV4-1,TRBJ2-3,NA
CASSLSGQGERQETQYF,TGTGCCAGCAGTTTATCGGGACAGGGGGAACGGCAAGAGACCCAGTACTTC,once,TRBV28,TRBJ2-5,TRBD1
CASSLSRDRPINEQFF,TGTGCCAGCAGTTTGTCTCGGGACAGGCCCATCAATGAGCAGTTCTTC,NA,TRBV27,TRBJ2-1,TRBD1
CASSSPGTRVPYEQYF,TGTGCCAGCAGCTCTCCGGGGACTAGGGTGCCCTACGAGCAGTACTTC,NA,TRBV7-9,TRBJ2-7,TRBD2
CASSYSSAGGNQPQHF,TGTGCCAGCAGTTACTCAAGTGCAGGTGGGAATCAGCCCCAGCATTTT,NA,TRBV6-5,TRBJ1-5,NA
CASSYPGGPTYNEQFF,TGTGCCAGCAGTTACCCGGGAGGGCCTACCTACAATGAGCAGTTCTTC,NA,TRBV6-6,TRBJ2-1,TRBD2
CASSQGSHGELFF,TGCGCCAGCAGCCAAGGAAGCCACGGGGAGCTGTTTTTT,NA,TRBV4-3,TRBJ2-2,NA
CASSSAHRTNEKLFF,TGTGCCAGCAGCTCCGCGCACAGAACTAATGAAAAACTGTTTTTT,NA,TRBV11-2,TRBJ1-4,NA
CASSESTGRETQYF,TGCGCCAGCAGTGAGTCAACAGGCAGAGAGACCCAGTACTTC,NA,TRBV10-1,TRBJ2-5,NA
CASSPPSTGSRNTEAFF,TGTGCCAGCTCACCACCCAGCACAGGATCAAGGAACACTGAAGCTTTCTTT,NA,TRBV18,TRBJ1-1,NA
CASSQGKIAGLYEQYF,TGCGCCAGCAGCCAAGGTAAAATAGCGGGATTATACGAGCAGTACTTC,NA,TRBV4-1,TRBJ2-7,TRBD2
CASSYNRGGGEAFF,TGTGCCAGCAGTTATAACAGGGGTGGAGGTGAAGCTTTCTTT,NA,TRBV6-5,TRBJ1-1,TRBD1
CASSASGSETQYF,TGCGCCAGCAGTGCTAGCGGGAGTGAGACCCAGTACTTC,NA,TRBV10-1,TRBJ2-5,TRBD2
CASSSEERPYNEQFF,TGTGCCAGCAGTTCCGAGGAGCGACCCTACAATGAGCAGTTCTTC,NA,TRBV27,TRBJ2-1,NA
CASSVPAKETQYF,TGTGCCAGCAGCGTTCCAGCGAAAGAGACCCAGTACTTC,once,TRBV28,TRBJ2-5,NA
CASSLRTDYSNQPQHF,TGTGCCAGCAGCCTAAGGACAGATTATAGCAATCAGCCCCAGCATTTT,NA,TRBV7-2,TRBJ1-5,NA
CASRLQGPNYGYTF,TGTGCCAGCAGACTACAGGGGCCTAACTATGGCTACACCTTC,NA,TRBV28,TRBJ1-2,TRBD1
CASSSSSGSSYEQYF,TGTGCCAGCAGTTCATCTAGCGGATCCTCCTACGAGCAGTACTTC,NA,TRBV7-2,TRBJ2-7,TRBD2
CASGRTGAEGYTF,TGTGCCAGCGGAAGGACAGGGGCGGAGGGCTACACCTTC,once,TRBV2,TRBJ1-2,TRBD1
CASSFSGSSYNEQFF,TGCGCCAGCAGCTTTAGCGGGAGCTCCTACAATGAGCAGTTCTTC,NA,TRBV5-1,TRBJ2-1,TRBD2
CASSARTSAYNEQFF,TGTGCCAGCAGCGCTCGGACTAGCGCTTACAATGAGCAGTTCTTC,NA,TRBV28,TRBJ2-1,TRBD2
CASSSQGGKYTF,TGTGCCAGCAGCTCCCAGGGTGGGAAGTACACCTTC,NA,TRBV7-9,TRBJ1-2,NA
CAQRLAEYEQYF,TGTGCCCAGCGACTAGCGGAGTACGAGCAGTACTTC,NA,TRBV2,TRBJ2-7,TRBD2
CASRQGTNEKLFF,TGTGCCAGCAGACAGGGAACTAATGAAAAACTGTTTTTT,NA,TRBV6-6,TRBJ1-4,NA
CASSRRAGYTF,TGCGCCAGCAGTAGGCGGGCGGGCTACACCTTC,few,TRBV23-1,TRBJ1-2,NA
CASSREGQGVYEQYF,TGTGCCAGCTCCCGGGAGGGACAGGGTGTGTACGAGCAGTACTTC,NA,TRBV18,TRBJ2-7,NA
CAGNTAGTAFSGANVLTF,TGTGCCGGGAATACAGCTGGGACAGCCTTCTCTGGGGCCAACGTCCTGACTTTC,NA,TRBV30,TRBJ2-6,TRBD1
CASSLIGPGTSGRNEQYF,TGTGCCAGCAGTTTGATTGGTCCAGGGACTAGCGGGAGAAACGAGCAGTACTTC,NA,TRBV28,TRBJ2-7,TRBD2
CASSSGQGRGNEQFF,TGTGCCAGCTCCTCCGGACAGGGACGAGGGAATGAGCAGTTCTTC,NA,TRBV28,TRBJ2-1,TRBD1
CASSLGTQAYEQYF,TGTGCCAGCAGCTTAGGGACACAAGCCTACGAGCAGTACTTC,NA,TRBV7-2,TRBJ2-7,NA
CASSFRSGQGTGNTIYF,TGTGCCAGCAGCTTCCGCTCGGGACAGGGGACCGGAAACACCATATATTTT,NA,TRBV7-9,TRBJ1-3,TRBD1
CAISEQADQETQYF,TGTGCCATCAGTGAACAGGCGGATCAAGAGACCCAGTACTTC,NA,TRBV10-3,TRBJ2-5,NA
CASSYGPGGSYEQYF,TGTGCCAGCAGTTATGGTCCGGGAGGGTCCTACGAGCAGTACTTC,NA,TRBV6-5,TRBJ2-7,TRBD2